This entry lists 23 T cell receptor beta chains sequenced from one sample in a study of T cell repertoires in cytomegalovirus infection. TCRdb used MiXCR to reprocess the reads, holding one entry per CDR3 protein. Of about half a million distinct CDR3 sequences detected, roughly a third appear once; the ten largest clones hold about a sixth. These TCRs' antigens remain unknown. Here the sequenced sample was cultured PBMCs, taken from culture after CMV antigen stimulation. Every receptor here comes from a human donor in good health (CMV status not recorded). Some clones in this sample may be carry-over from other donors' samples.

In DNA form, the CDR3 reads TGTGCCAGCAGCTTAGTCCCAGCAGCCGGTTACAATGAGCAGTTCTTC. Its translation is CASSLVPAAGYNEQFF. This rearrangement joins TRBV7-2 to TRBJ2-1; D remains unclear. Germline lookup yields CDR1 SGHTA and CDR2 FQGNSA. The V end lost 1 base, the J end lost 4 bases, and 14 bases lay between the germline ends. This CDR3 has 16 amino acids.

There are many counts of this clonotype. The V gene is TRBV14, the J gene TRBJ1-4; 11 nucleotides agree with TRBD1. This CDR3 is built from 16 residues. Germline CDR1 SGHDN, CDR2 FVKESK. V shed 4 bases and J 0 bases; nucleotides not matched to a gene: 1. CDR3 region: CASSRTGGATNEKLFF. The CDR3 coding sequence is TGTGCCAGCAGCCGGACAGGGGGCGCAACTAATGAAAAACTGTTTTTT.

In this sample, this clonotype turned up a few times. The CDR3 protein is CASSSRDRMPQFPSNEQFF. DNA of the CDR3: TGTGCCAGCAGCAGCCGGGACAGGATGCCCCAGTTCCCAAGCAATGAGCAGTTCTTC. The chain links TRBV7-2 to TRBJ2-1, with TRBD1 identical over 8 bases. The CDR3 covers 19 residues. Germline values: CDR1 SGHTA, CDR2 FQGNSA. With V trimmed by 5 bases and J by 6 bases, 21 bases remained unmatched.

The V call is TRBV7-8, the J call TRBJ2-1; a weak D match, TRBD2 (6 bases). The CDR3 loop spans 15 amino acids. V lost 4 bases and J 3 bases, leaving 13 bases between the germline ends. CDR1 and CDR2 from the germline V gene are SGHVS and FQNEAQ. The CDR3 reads CASSSPGGDYNEQFF. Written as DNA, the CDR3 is TGTGCCAGCAGCTCCCCAGGAGGGGACTACAATGAGCAGTTCTTC.

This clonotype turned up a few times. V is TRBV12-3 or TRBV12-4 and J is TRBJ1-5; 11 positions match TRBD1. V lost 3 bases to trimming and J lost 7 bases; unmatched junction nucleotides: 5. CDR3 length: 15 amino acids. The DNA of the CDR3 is TGTGCCAGCAGTTTCGGGACAGGGGGAGGCCAGCCCCAGCATTTT. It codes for CASSFGTGGGQPQHF.

CDR3 sequence: CASKTGTGVLNTEAFF. The CDR3 DNA reads TGTGCCAGCAAAACCGGGACAGGGGTTCTGAACACTGAAGCTTTCTTT. The chain has TRBV28 and TRBJ1-1; 10 bases align to TRBD1. J gave up 0 bases and V 7 bases, and 8 bases lay outside the gene matches. This CDR3 is built from 16 residues. Germline V gives CDR1 MDHEN, CDR2 SYDVKM.

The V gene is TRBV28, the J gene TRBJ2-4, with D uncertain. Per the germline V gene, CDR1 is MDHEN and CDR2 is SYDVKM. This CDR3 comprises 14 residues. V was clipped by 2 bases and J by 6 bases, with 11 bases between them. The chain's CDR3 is CASSLAEHLNIQYF. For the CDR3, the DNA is TGTGCCAGCAGTTTAGCGGAGCATCTAAACATTCAGTACTTC.

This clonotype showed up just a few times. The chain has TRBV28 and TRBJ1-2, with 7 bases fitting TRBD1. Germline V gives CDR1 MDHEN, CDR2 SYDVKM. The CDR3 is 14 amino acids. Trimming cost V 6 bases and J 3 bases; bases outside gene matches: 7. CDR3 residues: CASRTQGDDYGYTF. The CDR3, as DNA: TGTGCCAGCAGGACCCAGGGGGACGACTATGGCTACACCTTC.

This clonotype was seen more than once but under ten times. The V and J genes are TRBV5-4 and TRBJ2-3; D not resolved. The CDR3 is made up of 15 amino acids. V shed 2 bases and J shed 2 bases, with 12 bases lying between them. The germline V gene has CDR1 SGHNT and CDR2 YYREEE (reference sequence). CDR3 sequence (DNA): TGTGCCAGCAGCTTTCAGGACCTTTACACAGATACGCAGTATTTT. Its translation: CASSFQDLYTDTQYF.

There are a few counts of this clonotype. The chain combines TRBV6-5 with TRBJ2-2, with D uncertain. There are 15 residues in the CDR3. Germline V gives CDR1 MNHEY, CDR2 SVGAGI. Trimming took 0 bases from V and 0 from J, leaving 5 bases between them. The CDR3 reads CASSYSPTNTGELFF. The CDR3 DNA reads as TGTGCCAGCAGTTACTCCCCAACGAACACCGGGGAGCTGTTTTTT.

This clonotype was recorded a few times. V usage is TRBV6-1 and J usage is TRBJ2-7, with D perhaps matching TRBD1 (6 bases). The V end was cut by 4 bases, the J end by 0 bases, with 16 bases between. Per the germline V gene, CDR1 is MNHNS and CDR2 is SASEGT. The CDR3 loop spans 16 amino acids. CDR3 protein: CASSAAGTFSSYEQYF. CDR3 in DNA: TGTGCCAGCAGTGCGGCCGGGACATTTAGCTCCTACGAGCAGTACTTC.

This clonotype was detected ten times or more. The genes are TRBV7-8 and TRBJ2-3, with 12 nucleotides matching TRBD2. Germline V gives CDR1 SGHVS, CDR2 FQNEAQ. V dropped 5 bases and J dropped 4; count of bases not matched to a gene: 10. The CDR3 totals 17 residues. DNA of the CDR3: TGTGCCAGCAGCCTTAGTCTTTGGACTAGCGGGGCAGATACGCAGTATTTT. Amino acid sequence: CASSLSLWTSGADTQYF. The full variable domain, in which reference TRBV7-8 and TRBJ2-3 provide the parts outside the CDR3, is GAGVSQSPRYKVAKRGQDVALRCDPISGHVSLFWYQQALGQGPEFLTYFQNEAQLDKSGLPSDRFFAERPEGSVSTLKIQRTQQEDSAVYLCASSLSLWTSGADTQYFGPGTRLTVL.

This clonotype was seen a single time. CDR3 sequence (DNA): TGTGCCAGCAGCTTGCGGCAATCGTTTCAGCCCCAGCATTTT. It is translated as CASSLRQSFQPQHF. The chain joins TRBV5-5 to TRBJ1-5; D remains unclear. CDR1 SGHKS and CDR2 YYEKEE come from the germline V gene (reference sequence). Trimming pared 1 base from V and 6 bases from J, leaving 11 bases between. The CDR3 spans 14 residues.

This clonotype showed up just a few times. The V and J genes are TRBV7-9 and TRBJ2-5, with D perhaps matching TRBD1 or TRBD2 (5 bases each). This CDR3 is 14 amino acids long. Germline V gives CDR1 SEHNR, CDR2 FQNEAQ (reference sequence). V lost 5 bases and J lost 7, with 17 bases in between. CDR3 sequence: CASSAQGVGATQYF. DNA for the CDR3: TGTGCCAGCAGCGCCCAGGGAGTAGGGGCGACCCAGTACTTC.

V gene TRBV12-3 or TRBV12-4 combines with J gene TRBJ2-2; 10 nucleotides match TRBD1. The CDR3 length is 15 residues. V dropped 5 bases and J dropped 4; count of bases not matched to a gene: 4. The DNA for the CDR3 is TGTGCCAGCAGTACCGGGACAGGGGCCACCGGGGAGCTGTTTTTT. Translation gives CASSTGTGATGELFF.

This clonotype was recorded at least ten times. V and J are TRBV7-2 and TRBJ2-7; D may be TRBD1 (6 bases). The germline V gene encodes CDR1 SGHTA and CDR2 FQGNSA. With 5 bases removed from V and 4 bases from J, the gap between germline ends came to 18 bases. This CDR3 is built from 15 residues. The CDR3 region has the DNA TGTGCCAGCAGCCCCACGCCCGGGACACAATACGAGCAGTACTTC. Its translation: CASSPTPGTQYEQYF.

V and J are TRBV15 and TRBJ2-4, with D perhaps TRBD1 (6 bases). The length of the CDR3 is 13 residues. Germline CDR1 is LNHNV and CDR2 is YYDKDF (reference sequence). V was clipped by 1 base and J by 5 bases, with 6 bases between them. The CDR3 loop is CATSRGQENIQYF. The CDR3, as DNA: TGTGCCACCAGCAGAGGACAGGAAAACATTCAGTACTTC.

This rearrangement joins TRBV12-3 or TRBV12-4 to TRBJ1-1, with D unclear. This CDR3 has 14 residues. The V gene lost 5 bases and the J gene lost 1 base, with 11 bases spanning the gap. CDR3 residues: CASSPSNRNTEAFF. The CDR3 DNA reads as TGTGCCAGCAGTCCCTCGAACAGGAACACTGAAGCTTTCTTT.

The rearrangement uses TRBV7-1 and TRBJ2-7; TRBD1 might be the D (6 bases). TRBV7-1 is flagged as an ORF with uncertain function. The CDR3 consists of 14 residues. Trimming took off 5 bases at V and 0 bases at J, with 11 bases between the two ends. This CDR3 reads CASSGTTDSYEQYF. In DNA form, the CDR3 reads TGTGCCAGCAGCGGGACAACCGACTCCTACGAGCAGTACTTC.

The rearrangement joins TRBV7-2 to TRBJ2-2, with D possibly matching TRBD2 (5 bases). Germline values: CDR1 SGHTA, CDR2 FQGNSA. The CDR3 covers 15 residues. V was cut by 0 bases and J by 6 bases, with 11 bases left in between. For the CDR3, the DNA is TGTGCCAGCAGCTTAGCGAGCGGTTTTCCCGGGGAGCTGTTTTTT. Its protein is CASSLASGFPGELFF. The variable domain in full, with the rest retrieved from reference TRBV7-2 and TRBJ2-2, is GAGVSQSPSNKVTEKGKDVELRCDPISGHTALYWYRQSLGQGLEFLIYFQGNSAPDKSGLPSDRFSAERTGGSVSTLTIQRTQQEDSAVYLCASSLASGFPGELFFGEGSRLTVL.

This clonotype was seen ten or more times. CDR3: CASSSYSSTDTQYF. CDR3 in DNA: TGTGCCAGCAGCTCCTACTCTAGCACAGATACGCAGTATTTT. The rearrangement joins TRBV7-2 to TRBJ2-3; D remains unclear. The V gene's germline CDR1 is SGHTA and CDR2 FQGNSA. This CDR3 has 14 residues. V was trimmed by 4 bases and J by 0 bases, leaving 8 bases between them.

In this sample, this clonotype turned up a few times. Here the CDR3 reads CASSLEASGYNEQFF. The CDR3 bases are TGTGCCAGCAGCTTAGAGGCTAGCGGGTACAATGAGCAGTTCTTC. J is TRBJ2-1 and V is TRBV11-2, with 8 bases fitting TRBD2. The ends lost 0 bases at V and 4 bases at J; junction bases unmatched: 2. The CDR3 is 15 amino acids. Looked up from germline, CDR1 is SGHAT and CDR2 is FQNNGV.

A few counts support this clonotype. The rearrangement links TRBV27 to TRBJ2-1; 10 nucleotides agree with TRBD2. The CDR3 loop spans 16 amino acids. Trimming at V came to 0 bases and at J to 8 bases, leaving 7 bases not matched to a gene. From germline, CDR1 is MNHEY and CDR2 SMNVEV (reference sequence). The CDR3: CASSLSSSGSVDEQFF. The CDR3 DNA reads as TGTGCCAGCAGTTTATCGTCTAGCGGGAGTGTGGATGAGCAGTTCTTC.